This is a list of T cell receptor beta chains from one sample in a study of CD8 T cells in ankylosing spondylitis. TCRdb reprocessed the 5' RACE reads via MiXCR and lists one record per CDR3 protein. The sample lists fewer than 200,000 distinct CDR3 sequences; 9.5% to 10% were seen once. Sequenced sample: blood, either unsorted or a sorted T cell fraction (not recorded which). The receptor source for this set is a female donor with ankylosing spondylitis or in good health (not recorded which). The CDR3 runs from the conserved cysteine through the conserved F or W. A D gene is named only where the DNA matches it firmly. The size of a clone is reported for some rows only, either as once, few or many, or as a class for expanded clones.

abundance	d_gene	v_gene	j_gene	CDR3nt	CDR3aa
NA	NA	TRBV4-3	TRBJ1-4	TGCGCCAGCAGCCAAGAGGGAAAACAGAAGGAAAAACTGTTTTTT	CASSQEGKQKEKLFF
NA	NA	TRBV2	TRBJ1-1	TGTGCCAGCAGAACAACTGGGGGAGCTTTCTTT	CASRTTGGAFF
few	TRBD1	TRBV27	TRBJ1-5	TGTGCCAGCAGAGCTACAGGGGGTGTTCAGCCCCAGCATTTT	CASRATGGVQPQHF
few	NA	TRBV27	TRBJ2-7	TGTGCCAGCAGTTTTGCGCAAGGGACCTACGAGCAGTACTTC	CASSFAQGTYEQYF
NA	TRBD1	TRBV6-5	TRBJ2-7	TGTGCCAGCAGTTACCCGGGACAGGGGAGCTCCTACGAGCAGTACTTC	CASSYPGQGSSYEQYF
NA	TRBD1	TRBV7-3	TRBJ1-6	TGTGCCAGCAGCACTGGACAGGGGAGTTCACCCCTCCACTTT	CASSTGQGSSPLHF
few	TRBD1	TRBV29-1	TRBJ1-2	TGCAGAGATATAGGGACAGGAGGGAGCTACACCTTC	CRDIGTGGSYTF
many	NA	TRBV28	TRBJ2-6	TGTGCCAGCCATACCAAACGCCGGGACACAACCTTCGGGGCCAACGTCCTGACTTTC	CASHTKRRDTTFGANVLTF
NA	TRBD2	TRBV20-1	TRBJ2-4	TGCAGTGCTGGACTAGCGGAAAACATTCAGTACTTC	CSAGLAENIQYF
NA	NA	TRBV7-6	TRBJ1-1	TGTGCCAGCAGCCCCCTCACCCCGGGGACTGAAGCTTTCTTT	CASSPLTPGTEAFF
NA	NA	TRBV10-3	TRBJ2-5	TGTGCCATCAGACGAGACCCAGGGGTGCAAGAGACCCAGTACTTC	CAIRRDPGVQETQYF
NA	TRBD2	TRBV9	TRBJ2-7	TGTGCCAGCAGCCCCCGACTAGCGCTCGACGAGCAGTACTTC	CASSPRLALDEQYF
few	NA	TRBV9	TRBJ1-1	TGTGCCAGCAGCACAAGGACGGAGATGAACACTGAAGCTTTCTTT	CASSTRTEMNTEAFF
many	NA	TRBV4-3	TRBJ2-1	TGCGCCAGCAGCCAAGATCTGGGAAGGGATGAGCAGTTCTTC	CASSQDLGRDEQFF
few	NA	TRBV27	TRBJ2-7	TGTGCCAGCAGTTTCCTTTTGGGGGGTTCAATCTACGAGCAGTACTTC	CASSFLLGGSIYEQYF
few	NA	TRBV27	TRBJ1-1	TGTGCCAGCAGTCAGGGACAGAACACTGAAGCTTTCTTT	CASSQGQNTEAFF
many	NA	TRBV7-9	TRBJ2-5	TGTGCCAGCAGCTACTTACAGGGGAGGGAGGAGACCCAGTACTTC	CASSYLQGREETQYF
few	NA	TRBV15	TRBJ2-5	TGTGCCACCAGCCCGACAGTGGGGTTAGGAGAGACCCAGTACTTC	CATSPTVGLGETQYF